Presented here are 23 T cell receptor beta chains from one specimen sequenced in a study of blood T cells in healthy people across ages. Next came a second PCR, run for roughly 6 to 11 cycles, which used a sample-barcoded 5' primer along with a J-beta primer mix. A single record per CDR3 protein comes from TCRdb applying MiXCR to the 5' RACE reads. The table has roughly 500,000 distinct CDR3 sequences, roughly a quarter seen once; the top ten hold 18%. The sample was blood. All receptors derive from a woman between 70 and 85 years old in good health.

V gene TRBV7-9 combines with J gene TRBJ2-7; 7 nucleotides align to TRBD1. Germline CDR1 SEHNR, CDR2 FQNEAQ (reference sequence). Losses at the gene ends were 7 bases for V and 4 bases for J; bases not matched to a gene: 10. This CDR3 contains 14 residues. The DNA for the CDR3 is TGTGCCAGCACTCCGGGACAGAGGCCTTACGAGCAGTACTTC. Residues: CASTPGQRPYEQYF. Filled out from reference TRBV7-9 and TRBJ2-7, the complete variable domain reads DTGVSQNPRHKITKRGQNVTFRCDPISEHNRLYWYRQTLGQGPEFLTYFQNEAQLEKSRLLSDRFSAERPKGSFSTLEIQRTEQGDSAMYLCASTPGQRPYEQYFGPGTRLTVT.

This sequence joins TRBV4-3 and TRBJ2-4; D is ambiguous. CDR3 size: 15 residues. Trimming pared 0 bases from V and 2 bases from J, leaving 8 bases between. Germline CDR1 and CDR2: LGHNA and YSLEER. The DNA of the CDR3 is TGCGCCAGCAGCCAAGATGGGGTTCCCAAAAACATTCAGTACTTC. The encoded protein is CASSQDGVPKNIQYF.

The chain recombines TRBV13 with TRBJ2-5, with TRBD2 matching over 13 bases. TRBJ2-1 matches the DNA end more closely, so the J call is doubtful. The germline CDR1 and CDR2 sequences are PRHDT and FYEKMQ (reference sequence). This CDR3 has 16 amino acids. CDR3 residues: CASSLGTSGGWNEQFF. CDR3 nucleotides: TGTGCCAGCAGCTTAGGGACTAGCGGGGGGTGGAATGAGCAGTTCTTC.

This clonotype was seen a handful of times. The V call is TRBV20-1, the J call TRBJ2-7, with 11 bases matching TRBD2. The CDR3 sequence is 13 residues long. Germline lookup yields CDR1 DFQATT and CDR2 SNEGSKA (reference sequence). V shed 6 bases, J shed 6 bases, and the junction held 7 bases outside the gene matches. CDR3 protein: CSALSGGAGEQYF. The CDR3 coding sequence is TGCAGTGCCCTTAGCGGGGGGGCAGGCGAGCAGTACTTC.

CDR3 amino acids: CASNPTYTGSSNQPQHF. For the CDR3, the DNA is TGTGCCAGCAACCCTACCTACACAGGGAGTAGCAATCAGCCCCAGCATTTT. This sequence joins TRBV6-1 and TRBJ1-5; D might be TRBD1 (6 bases). The CDR3 runs to 17 residues. Per the germline V gene, CDR1 is MNHNS and CDR2 is SASEGT. Trimming removed 7 bases from V and 0 bases from J, with 19 bases in between.

The V and J genes are TRBV4-2 and TRBJ2-1, with 7 bases matching TRBD2. Germline CDR1 reads LGHNA; CDR2 reads YNFKEQ. V shed 5 bases, J shed 3 bases, and the junction held 13 bases outside the gene matches. The CDR3 sequence is 17 residues long. This CDR3 reads CASSSQFGGEIYNEQFF. As DNA, the CDR3 is TGTGCCAGCAGCTCCCAGTTTGGGGGGGAGATCTACAATGAGCAGTTCTTC.

The chain recombines TRBV12-3 or TRBV12-4 with TRBJ2-2, with TRBD1 identical over 7 bases. The CDR3 totals 15 residues. The V and J ends lost 6 bases and 0 bases, in that order; junction bases with no gene match: 4. Written as DNA, the CDR3 is TGTGCCAGCAGCCGACAGGGACCGAACACCGGGGAGCTGTTTTTT. Protein sequence: CASSRQGPNTGELFF.

The genes are TRBV3-1 and TRBJ1-1; perhaps TRBD1 as D (6 bases). This CDR3 region has 13 residues. Trimming removed 5 bases from V and 3 bases from J, with 10 bases in between. Germline CDR1 and CDR2: LGHDT and YNNKEL (reference sequence). As DNA, the CDR3 is TGTGCCAGCAGCACAGGGTATGACACTGAAGCTTTCTTT. Protein product: CASSTGYDTEAFF.

This chain joins TRBV9 and TRBJ2-7, with 16 bases fitting TRBD2. Gene TRBJ2-1 matches the end of the DNA better, so the J call may be wrong. This CDR3 spans 17 amino acids. Germline CDR1 and CDR2: SGDLS and YYNGEE. Written as DNA, the CDR3 is TGTGCCAGCAGCACACGACTGGGACTAGCGGGGGGGAATGAGCAGTTCTTC. Translation gives CASSTRLGLAGGNEQFF.

This chain joins TRBV25-1 and TRBJ1-2; no firm D call. The CDR3 extends over 15 amino acids. The germline V and J ends were trimmed by 2 bases and 4 bases, with 14 bases remaining between them. Germline CDR1 is MGHDK and CDR2 is SYGVNS. The CDR3 bases are TGTGCCAGCAGTGAAGCTTTGGGCGGACCCTATGGCTACACCTTC. Encoded protein: CASSEALGGPYGYTF.

The V gene is TRBV30, the J gene TRBJ2-5, with TRBD2 identical over 8 bases. The CDR3 length is 12 residues. V gave up 4 bases and J gave up 5 bases; unmatched junction bases: 3. Germline values: CDR1 GTSNPN, CDR2 SVGIG (reference sequence). CDR3 bases: TGTGCCTGGAAGGGACTAGAGGAGACCCAGTACTTC. It is translated as CAWKGLEETQYF.

This clonotype has more than one count but fewer than ten. The V gene is TRBV5-1, the J gene TRBJ2-1; D ambiguous. The V end was cut by 4 bases, the J end by 8 bases, with 16 bases between. The CDR3 sequence is 14 residues long. In germline, CDR1 is SGHRS, CDR2 YFSETQ. The CDR3 loop reads CASSPGSTADEQFF. The DNA of the CDR3 is TGCGCCAGCAGCCCTGGGTCTACGGCGGATGAGCAGTTCTTC.

The rearrangement links TRBV14 to TRBJ2-5, with 8 bases fitting TRBD1. V shed 1 base and J 5 bases; nucleotides not matched to a gene: 12. Germline values: CDR1 SGHDN, CDR2 FVKESK. CDR3 length: 17 residues. This CDR3 reads CASSQVSTLGQAETQYF. CDR3 sequence (DNA): TGTGCCAGCAGCCAAGTATCTACCCTGGGACAGGCTGAGACCCAGTACTTC.

This clonotype was picked up a small number of times. The chain employs TRBV3-1 and TRBJ1-2, with TRBD1 matching 7 bases. Germline V CDR1 and CDR2: LGHDT, YNNKEL (reference sequence). The CDR3 runs 14 residues. V was pared by 2 bases and J by 5 bases, with 5 bases of the junction left unmatched. This CDR3 is CASSQRGTAYGYTF. CDR3 DNA sequence: TGTGCCAGCAGCCAACGAGGGACAGCTTATGGCTACACCTTC.

The V and J genes are TRBV30 and TRBJ2-1; unclear D gene. Looked up from germline, CDR1 is GTSNPN and CDR2 is SVGIG (reference sequence). The length of the CDR3 is 16 residues. V lost 2 bases and J lost 0, with 14 bases in between. The CDR3 coding sequence is TGTGCCTGGAGTCACGGCGAGTTCGGCTCCTACAATGAGCAGTTCTTC. This translates into CAWSHGEFGSYNEQFF.

This clonotype was observed a few times. V and J are TRBV12-3 or TRBV12-4 and TRBJ2-5; 8 bases are a match to TRBD2. CDR3 size: 13 residues. J gave up 0 bases and V 7 bases, and 1 base lay outside the gene matches. The CDR3 nucleotides are TGTGCCAGCAAGCGGGGGAACCAAGAGACCCAGTACTTC. Its protein is CASKRGNQETQYF.

This sequence joins TRBV29-1 and TRBJ2-7; tentatively, D is TRBD1 (6 bases). The ends were cut back, 8 bases at V and 4 bases at J, with 15 bases in the middle. The CDR3 length is 12 residues. CDR1 and CDR2 from the germline V gene are SQVTM and ANQGSEA. CDR3 coding DNA: TGCAGCATTCCCACAGGGTCGTACGAGCAGTACTTC. Its protein is CSIPTGSYEQYF.

The rearrangement joins TRBV6-6 to TRBJ2-5; possibly TRBD2 for D (5 bases). The germline V and J ends were trimmed by 8 bases and 2 bases, with 12 bases remaining between them. This CDR3 region has 13 residues. The germline V gene encodes CDR1 MNHNY and CDR2 SVGAGI (reference sequence). For the CDR3, the DNA is TGTGCCAGCCGGGGAGTGGGACAAGAGACCCAGTACTTC. Its protein product is CASRGVGQETQYF.

CDR3 protein: CASSQVGSGGGGDTQYF. The CDR3 DNA reads as TGTGCCAGCAGCCAAGTAGGATCAGGGGGGGGAGGAGATACGCAGTATTTT. The V and J genes are TRBV4-2 and TRBJ2-3; D is perhaps TRBD1 or TRBD2 (7 bases each). CDR1 is LGHNA, CDR2 YNFKEQ, per germline. The V end was cut by 1 base, the J end by 5 bases, with 19 bases between. The CDR3 extends over 17 amino acids.

The chain links TRBV20-1 to TRBJ2-6, with D uncertain. Trimming removed 3 bases at V and 4 bases at J, with 13 bases between. This CDR3 contains 15 residues. Germline V gene sequence: CDR1 DFQATT, CDR2 SNEGSKA (reference sequence). The CDR3 DNA reads TGCAGTGCTAGTAAAGGCCTCCGGGGGGCCAACGTCCTGACTTTC. Its translation: CSASKGLRGANVLTF.

This clonotype was seen only a few times. V is TRBV7-2 and J is TRBJ1-6; 7 bases fit TRBD1. The junction had 9 bases not matched to a gene; V was cut back by 5 bases and J by 8 bases. This CDR3 has 15 amino acids. CDR1 and CDR2 from the germline V gene are SGHTA and FQGNSA. CDR3 DNA: TGTGCCAGCAGCCCCCGACAGGGTTGGGATTCACCCCTCCACTTT. Encoded protein: CASSPRQGWDSPLHF.

A few counts support this clonotype. This chain links TRBV10-3 with TRBJ2-1; D is uncertain. The germline V gene has CDR1 ENHRY and CDR2 SYGVKD. CDR3 length: 16 residues. V was shortened by 2 bases and J by 3 bases, with 14 bases between the two germline ends. CDR3 sequence reads: CAISETTPKNYNEQFF. In DNA form, the CDR3 reads TGTGCCATCAGTGAGACGACTCCAAAAAACTACAATGAGCAGTTCTTC.

This clonotype was detected only a few times. The CDR3 region has the DNA TGTGCCAGCAGCTTAGCGCCCGGGACAGGGCGAAATGAGCAGTTCTTC. Protein product: CASSLAPGTGRNEQFF. The chain recombines TRBV7-9 with TRBJ2-1, with 9 bases aligning to TRBD1. This CDR3 spans 16 amino acids. CDR1 is SEHNR and CDR2 is FQNEAQ in the germline V gene (reference sequence). V dropped 0 bases and J dropped 7; count of bases not matched to a gene: 7.